This record concerns one T cell receptor (beta chain) sequence. The record originates from a study of T cell changes during pregnancy in multiple sclerosis. Germline V gene data show CDR1 as SGHNT and CDR2 as YYREEE (reference sequence). J lost 4 bases, V lost 2 bases, and 3 bases had no gene match. This CDR3 comprises 15 residues. The assay was immunoSEQ multiplex PCR, and TCRdb's table has in-frame clones only and misses some. This repertoire shows more than 65,000 clones, roughly 92% found once; its top ten account for roughly 0.21%. The rearrangement joins TRBV5-4 to TRBJ2-7; 13 bases are a match to TRBD2. The sample in question was CD4+ T cells from peripheral blood mononuclear cells, obtained before pregnancy. This TCR was recovered from a female donor with multiple sclerosis, enrolled in a pregnancy study. This CDR3 is CASSFGLAGEYEQYF. Written as DNA, the CDR3 is TGTGCCAGCAGCTTCGGACTAGCGGGGGAGTACGAGCAGTACTTC.